This note documents a single T cell receptor beta chain sequence. Its target antigen remains unknown. Per-nucleotide qualities are absent, and no much larger clonotype sits a single base away. This record belongs to a study of CD8 T cells in ankylosing spondylitis (dated by TCRdb to the late 2010s). The study in broad terms: T cell receptor beta repertoires were profiled in healthy donors and ankylosing spondylitis patients so that disease-linked TCR variants could be found. The whole study cohort included 108 healthy donors and about two dozen ankylosing spondylitis patients. Peripheral blood samples were taken, and synovial fluid was additionally collected from ankylosing spondylitis patients. What the work shows at the level of the full study, not this receptor alone: Some motif variants had previously been reported in the synovial fluid and blood of reactive arthritis patients, which suggests shared mechanisms of disease initiation. A TCR beta motif of several highly homologous amino acid variants appeared characteristic of blood from ankylosing spondylitis patients. The disease-linked clones were reported to be significantly enriched in matched synovial fluid samples from ankylosing spondylitis patients. The disease-linked clones showed a CD8+ phenotype and occurred at relatively low frequencies in peripheral blood.

V loses 4 bases, J loses 3 bases, and the germline ends lie 10 bases apart. From a lookup of the germline V gene (reference sequence), CDR1 and CDR2 are DFQATT and SNEGSKA. The CDR3 spans 12 residues, from the cysteine through the phenylalanine. Kept here is only the CDR3 DNA, which spans 36 bases and is read in frame from base 1. Sequencer: Illumina HiSeq 2500. Quantitative 5'-RACE with molecular barcodes was used to prepare TCR beta libraries. Processing in the source paper ran as follows. Disease-linked TCR variants were identified with a new computational method built on a probabilistic model of VDJ rearrangement. TCRdb passed the public sequencing reads through fastp at Q25 and MiXCR, retaining productive beta sequences. Each record represents a unique CDR3 protein, reported with the most common genes and DNA among its rows. It is TCRdb's table, rather than the study itself, that gives the V and J calls and clone size. In all, the sample holds 700,000 to 1,000,000 distinct CDR3 sequences, and approximately 12% of those were seen once. The top ten clones comprise about 0.5% of the sample.

This TCR derives from a male donor with ankylosing spondylitis. The chain is assembled from TRBV20-1 and TRBJ2-7, with no confident D gene call. Source material: blood, either unsorted or a sorted T cell fraction (not recorded which). This receptor carries the CDR3 CSAIIGGYEQYF. In nucleotide form, the sequence is TGCAGTGCTATAATAGGCGGCTACGAGCAGTACTTC.